This record covers a single TCR beta chain. In the source study's methods: Reference gene primer amplification gave estimated nucleated cell counts. Method: immunoSEQ multiplex PCR; TCRdb's copy keeps in-frame clones and lacks some. The DNA gave D and trimming, while V, J and clone size come from that table. The sample lists over 120,000 clones; about four fifths were seen once. This CDR3 is 14 amino acids long. The germline V gene has CDR1 SGHDT and CDR2 YYEEEE. V shed 4 bases and J shed 5 bases, with 15 bases lying between them. This record comes from a study of blood T cell repertoires in COVID-19. Study as a whole: Acute and convalescent COVID-19 specimens originated in the United States, Italy and Spain. Sources were T cells, B-cell-depleted T cells, or PBMCs; the material itself was cDNA or gDNA.

Sample: peripheral blood. The source is a woman of 80 years or more with acute or convalescent COVID-19. The chain carries TRBV5-6 and TRBJ2-5; a weak D match, TRBD1 (6 bases). In DNA, the CDR3 is TGTGCCAGCAGCCCGAACTACAGGGCCGAGACCCAGTACTTC. As protein: CASSPNYRAETQYF.